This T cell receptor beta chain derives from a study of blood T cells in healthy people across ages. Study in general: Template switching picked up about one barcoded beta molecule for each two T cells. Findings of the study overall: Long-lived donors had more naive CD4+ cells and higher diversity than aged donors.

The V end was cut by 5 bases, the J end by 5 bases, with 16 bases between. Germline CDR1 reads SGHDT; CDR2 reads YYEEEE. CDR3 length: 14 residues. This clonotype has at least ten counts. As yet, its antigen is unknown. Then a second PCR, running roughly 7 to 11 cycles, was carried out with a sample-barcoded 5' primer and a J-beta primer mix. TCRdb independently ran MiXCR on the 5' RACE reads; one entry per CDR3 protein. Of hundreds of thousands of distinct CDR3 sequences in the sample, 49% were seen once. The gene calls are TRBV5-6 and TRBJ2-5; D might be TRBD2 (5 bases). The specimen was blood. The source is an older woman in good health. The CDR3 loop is CASSGELDWETQYF. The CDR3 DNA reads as TGTGCCAGCAGTGGGGAGTTAGATTGGGAGACCCAGTACTTC.